The clone carrying this T cell receptor beta chain was counted a single time. Its matching antigen is unknown. This specimen belongs to a study of identifying expanded T cells in peripheral blood. General study findings and limits: Roughly 2-week clone count variance significantly increased as total template count grew. Technical replicates showed around 1.2 changed clones; about 2 weeks about 16.4; four weeks 19.

No infections or other immune events were documented during collection. The table came from immunoSEQ multiplex PCR; TCRdb's copy has only in-frame clones and leaves some out. The sample contains 45,000 to 65,000 clones, 82% of which appear only once. Germline V gene sequence: CDR1 MNHEY, CDR2 SMNVEV (reference sequence). Trimming pared 0 bases from V and 2 bases from J, leaving 8 bases between. The CDR3 has 15 residues. The source of this sequence is a person aged 18 to 70 in good health. V gene TRBV27 combines with J gene TRBJ2-1; tentatively, D is TRBD2 (6 bases). The material sequenced was blood. The CDR3 here is CASSLSAGTYNEQFF. The CDR3 DNA reads as TGTGCCAGCAGTTTATCAGCGGGCACCTACAATGAGCAGTTCTTC.